The entry below describes one T cell receptor beta chain. From germline, CDR1 is SGHRS and CDR2 YFSETQ. The V segment lost 0 bases and the J segment 0 bases; nucleotides outside the gene matches: 17. The CDR3 runs to 20 residues. The data were taken from a study of cytomegalovirus exposure and HLA in healthy donors. Study-level background: The roughly 110 validation repertoires were produced on the same platform as the roughly 660 repertoires of the first cohort. This was reported in a later analysis.

The assay was immunoSEQ multiplex PCR, and TCRdb's table has in-frame clones only and misses some. The sample shows roughly 300,000 clones, about nine tenths of them seen only once. This clonotype originated in a young woman in good health and CMV-seronegative. The source material was PBMCs. The V gene is TRBV5-1, the J gene TRBJ2-7; 8 bases match TRBD2. The CDR3: CASSLDSIGLAGTPSYEQYF. CDR3 sequence (DNA): TGCGCCAGCAGCTTGGATAGTATTGGGCTAGCGGGTACGCCCTCCTACGAGCAGTACTTC.